This TCR beta chain was recorded in a study of T cells in Graves' hyperthyroidism and ophthalmopathy. Trimming took 1 base from V and 0 from J, leaving 16 bases between them. The CDR3 consists of 17 residues. The germline V gene encodes CDR1 LNHDA and CDR2 SQIVND (reference sequence). A few counts support this clonotype. Amplified TCR beta CDR3 regions came from RNA transcripts. HTBI primers were employed in a first-round RT-PCR of the TCR CDR3. TCRdb re-called the multiplex PCR reads through MiXCR, storing one row per CDR3 protein. The data contain about 710,000 distinct CDR3 sequences, over 15% of them seen just once; the ten biggest clones take up roughly 8%.

The TCR was taken from a man between 18 and 35 years old with Graves' hyperthyroidism. This rearrangement joins TRBV19 to TRBJ2-7, with D perhaps assigned TRBD1 or TRBD2 (6 bases each). The sequencing sample was made of blood. As DNA, the CDR3 is TGTGCCAGTAGTATAGCCGCGGGGACACCCTTCTCCTACGAGCAGTACTTC. Amino acids: CASSIAAGTPFSYEQYF.